This T cell receptor (beta chain) was retrieved from a study of CD8+ T cells in alopecia areata. Study observations and caveats: Expanded CD8+ clones among the top 100, as well as scalp clonality, were significantly decreased by tofacitinib. There was only one nonresponder, so it was unclear how baseline CD8+ expansion relates to response. Lesional scalp, notably in alopecia totalis/universalis, had clonality above that of normal scalp.

Treatment described: oral pan-JAK inhibitor, 5-10 mg twice daily. Extracted from the samples, RNA was reverse transcribed into cDNA to serve as the sequencing template. Using immunoSEQ multiplex PCR, the repertoire was profiled, and TCRdb retains in-frame clones only, with some absent. Of 150,000 to 200,000 clones listed, around 60% are singletons. In germline, CDR1 is SQVTM, CDR2 ANQGSEA. Trimming at V came to 4 bases and at J to 7 bases, leaving 5 bases not matched to a gene. The CDR3 consists of 12 residues. The table lists this clone with a few counts. Its antigen is unidentified. This specimen was CD4+ T cells sorted from blood, taken at week 24, from a patient treated with tofacitinib. The chain employs TRBV29-1 and TRBJ2-7, with TRBD1 matching 9 bases. The receptor was isolated from a human donor with alopecia areata. The CDR3 protein is CSVVPTGGEQYF. DNA of the CDR3: TGCAGCGTTGTCCCGACAGGGGGTGAGCAGTACTTC.